The 26 T cell receptor beta chains presented below share a single source sample, sequenced in a study of identifying expanded T cells in peripheral blood. Some clones are missing from TCRdb's copy, which holds only in-frame ones; the method was immunoSEQ multiplex PCR. The sample contains some 90,000 clones, around 85% of which appear only once. The sequenced sample was blood. The receptors shown here come from a person aged 18 to 75 in good health.

V gene TRBV7-2 combines with J gene TRBJ1-5; D is perhaps TRBD1 (6 bases). Trimming left V 3 bases short and J 3 bases short, with 12 bases between. This CDR3 has 15 amino acids. CDR1 and CDR2 from the germline V gene are SGHTA and FQGNSA. In nucleotides, the CDR3 is TGTGCCAGCAGCTTTAAAGGGGGAGCCAATCAGCCCCAGCATTTT. Amino acid sequence: CASSFKGGANQPQHF.

The chain couples TRBV11-3 to TRBJ1-1, with a tentative D call TRBD1 (5 bases). The ends were cut back, 4 bases at V and 5 bases at J, with 11 bases in the middle. The germline V gene has CDR1 SGHNT and CDR2 YENEEA. CDR3 length equals 13 residues. The DNA of the CDR3 is TGTGCCAGCAGCTCAGGGTGGAGAACTGAAGCTTTCTTT. Translating gives CASSSGWRTEAFF.

This clone was seen more than once but under ten times. V is TRBV2 and J is TRBJ1-1; possibly TRBD1 for D (6 bases). V lost 3 bases to trimming and J lost 10 bases, with 12 bases between them. The CDR3 has 12 amino acids. The V gene's germline CDR1 is SNHLY and CDR2 FYNNEI. This CDR3 is CASSEVQGRAFF. The CDR3 nucleotides read TGTGCCAGCAGTGAGGTCCAGGGGCGAGCTTTCTTT.

The table lists this clone with a count of one. The V gene is TRBV18, the J gene TRBJ1-2, with 7 bases matching TRBD1. V gave up 3 bases and J gave up 4 bases; unmatched junction bases: 11. Germline V CDR1 and CDR2: KGHSH, LQKENI. This CDR3 has 16 amino acids. The CDR3 nucleotides read TGTGCCAGCTCACCTGGTTCGGACAGGTGGGTCTATGGCTACACCTTC. Amino acids: CASSPGSDRWVYGYTF.

The chain couples TRBV2 to TRBJ1-5, with D unresolved. With 6 bases removed from V and 0 bases from J, the gap between germline ends came to 12 bases. CDR3 size: 15 residues. Germline values: CDR1 SNHLY, CDR2 FYNNEI. CDR3 amino acids: CASSRLTNSNQPQHF. The DNA of the CDR3 is TGTGCCAGCAGCCGACTGACAAATAGCAATCAGCCCCAGCATTTT. The full variable domain, with the rest looked up from reference TRBV2 and TRBJ1-5, is EPEVTQTPSHQVTQMGQEVILRCVPISNHLYFYWYRQILGQKVEFLVSFYNNEISEKSEIFDDQFSVERPDGSNFTLKIRSTKLEDSAMYFCASSRLTNSNQPQHFGDGTRLSIL.

This sequence joins TRBV5-4 and TRBJ1-1, with 9 bases lining up with TRBD1. V trimming: 2 bases; J trimming: 8 bases; junction bases outside the gene matches: 7. Per germline, CDR1 SGHNT and CDR2 YYREEE (reference sequence). The CDR3 extends over 14 amino acids. CDR3 nucleotides: TGTGCCAGCAGCTTACCCAACAGGGGGCGGGAAGCTTTCTTT. Translation gives CASSLPNRGREAFF.

The chain combines TRBV9 with TRBJ1-2; possible D gene TRBD1, 5 bases. Germline CDR1 is SGDLS and CDR2 is YYNGEE. The CDR3 consists of 13 residues. Trimming cost V 2 bases and J 4 bases, with 9 bases left between them. The CDR3 DNA follows: TGTGCCAGCAGCGTCGGGACGGCCTATGGCTACACCTTC. This translates into CASSVGTAYGYTF.

This clone showed up just once. V gene TRBV9 combines with J gene TRBJ2-3; weak D call: TRBD2 (6 bases). The germline V gene has CDR1 SGDLS and CDR2 YYNGEE. The CDR3 has 13 residues. V dropped 4 bases and J dropped 5 bases, with 11 bases sitting between them. CDR3 DNA: TGTGCCAGCAGCCGGGGGTCCGAAGATACGCAGTATTTT. Amino acid sequence: CASSRGSEDTQYF.

CDR3: CATSTGNSPLHF. DNA of the CDR3: TGCGCCACCTCCACTGGGAATTCACCCCTCCACTTT. The genes are TRBV5-1 and TRBJ1-6; D is unresolved. This CDR3 is 12 amino acids long. Trimming took off 9 bases at V and 7 bases at J, with 11 bases between the two ends. In germline, CDR1 is SGHRS, CDR2 YFSETQ.

The chain is built from TRBV5-1 and TRBJ1-2, with a weak D call TRBD1 (6 bases). The CDR3 totals 12 residues. Germline-derived CDR1 and CDR2 are SGHRS and YFSETQ. Trimming removed 3 bases from V and 7 bases from J, with 10 bases in between. The CDR3, as DNA: TGCGCCAGCAGCTCAGGGGCGACTGGCTACACCTTC. It specifies CASSSGATGYTF. The variable domain in full, with the rest retrieved from reference TRBV5-1 and TRBJ1-2, is KAGVTQTPRYLIKTRGQQVTLSCSPISGHRSVSWYQQTPGQGLQFLFEYFSETQRNKGNFPGRFSGRQFSNSRSEMNVSTLELGDSALYLCASSSGATGYTFGSGTRLTVV.

The chain joins TRBV6-5 to TRBJ1-6; no definite D call. The CDR3 sequence is 14 residues long. Between the trimmed V and J ends, which lost 6 bases and 7 bases, there was a span of 13 bases. Germline V gives CDR1 MNHEY, CDR2 SVGAGI. In DNA, the CDR3 is TGTGCCAGCAGCCCCGTAGGGAGGAATTCACCCCTCCACTTT. Protein: CASSPVGRNSPLHF.

The chain recombines TRBV6-5 with TRBJ1-2; the D gene is possibly TRBD1 (5 bases). V lost 11 bases and J lost 6, with 13 bases in between. Germline V gene sequence: CDR1 MNHEY, CDR2 SVGAGI. CDR3 size: 11 residues. The DNA for the CDR3 is TGTGCCTCGCACCAGGGTAATGGCTACACCTTC. This encodes CASHQGNGYTF.

This clone came up many times. The chain recombines TRBV4-3 with TRBJ1-3, with 7 bases identical to TRBD1. The CDR3 is 15 amino acids. The germline CDR1 and CDR2 sequences are LGHNA and YSLEER. Germline trimming cut 1 base from V and 3 bases from J; bases unmatched to any gene: 3. The CDR3 sequence: CASSQGTGYGNTIYF. The CDR3, as DNA: TGCGCCAGCAGCCAAGGGACAGGTTATGGAAACACCATATATTTT.

The genes are TRBV14 and TRBJ2-4; D call uncertain. The CDR3 loop spans 14 amino acids. Trimming shortened V by 3 bases and J by 1 base, and 7 bases separated the two germline ends. Germline V gene sequence: CDR1 SGHDN, CDR2 FVKESK. The CDR3 sequence is CASSQNLAKNIQYF. CDR3 nucleotides: TGTGCCAGCAGCCAGAATTTGGCCAAAAACATTCAGTACTTC.

The chain links TRBV11-3 to TRBJ1-1; maybe TRBD1 (6 bases). V was cut by 4 bases and J by 0 bases, with 9 bases left in between. Germline assignment: CDR1 SGHNT and CDR2 YENEEA. The CDR3 has 14 amino acids. CDR3 region: CASSWGRMNTEAFF. For the CDR3, the DNA is TGTGCCAGCAGCTGGGGGCGCATGAACACTGAAGCTTTCTTT.

The rearrangement joins TRBV5-4 to TRBJ1-1; 9 nucleotides match TRBD1. This CDR3 contains 14 residues. The ends lost 3 bases at V and 5 bases at J; junction bases unmatched: 5. Germline V lookup: CDR1 SGHNT, CDR2 YYREEE (reference sequence). The CDR3 sequence is CASSSWDRETEAFF. For the CDR3, the DNA is TGTGCCAGCAGCTCGTGGGACAGGGAGACTGAAGCTTTCTTT.

The chain employs TRBV6-6 and TRBJ1-2, with D tentatively TRBD1 (5 bases). Germline V CDR1 and CDR2: MNHNY, SVGAGI (reference sequence). Trimming removed 3 bases from V and 7 bases from J, with 18 bases in between. This CDR3 contains 15 residues. The CDR3 coding sequence is TGTGCCAGCAGTTATCGTATACAGGACTTCTCTGGCTACACCTTC. Protein product: CASSYRIQDFSGYTF.

This clone came up once. The chain is built from TRBV10-3 and TRBJ1-6; possibly TRBD1 for D (5 bases). V gave up 10 bases and J gave up 5 bases, with 15 bases separating them. Germline CDR1 is ENHRY and CDR2 is SYGVKD. CDR3 length equals 14 residues. The CDR3 DNA follows: TGTGCCACGCTACCCGGGGCCGATAATTCACCCCTCCACTTT. Protein: CATLPGADNSPLHF.

J is TRBJ1-1 and V is TRBV4-1; D ambiguous. This CDR3 is 11 amino acids long. Trimming removed 1 base from V and 8 bases from J, with 5 bases in between. Germline loops: CDR1 MGHRA, CDR2 YSYEKL. In DNA form, the CDR3 reads TGCGCCAGCAGCCAAGGGGCGGAAGCTTTCTTT. Residues: CASSQGAEAFF.

This rearrangement joins TRBV12-5 to TRBJ1-1, with D hard to call. From germline, CDR1 is LGHNT and CDR2 FRNRAP. This CDR3 has 12 amino acids. Trimming cost V 1 base and J 8 bases, with 8 bases left between them. This CDR3 is CASGLADYEAFF. The CDR3 DNA sequence: TGTGCTAGTGGTTTGGCCGATTACGAAGCTTTCTTT. Full variable domain (rest looked up from reference TRBV12-5 and TRBJ1-1): DARVTQTPRHKVTEMGQEVTMRCQPILGHNTVFWYRQTMMQGLELLAYFRNRAPLDDSGMPKDRFSAEMPDATLATLKIQPSEPRDSAVYFCASGLADYEAFFGQGTRLTVV.

V usage is TRBV19 and J usage is TRBJ2-7; 10 bases are a match to TRBD1. Germline V CDR1 and CDR2: LNHDA, SQIVND (reference sequence). After removal of 5 bases from V and 3 bases from J, the junction contained 10 bases not matched to a gene. The CDR3 spans 16 residues. This CDR3 is CASSPSTGGKIYEQYF. The CDR3 DNA reads as TGTGCCAGTAGTCCTTCGACAGGGGGCAAGATCTACGAGCAGTACTTC.

This rearrangement joins TRBV7-2 to TRBJ1-1; TRBD1 agrees at 9 bases. V was clipped by 6 bases and J by 4 bases; unmatched bases: 6. This CDR3 contains 14 residues. Germline CDR1 is SGHTA and CDR2 is FQGNSA. CDR3 sequence: CASRTGGELTEAFF. As DNA, the CDR3 is TGTGCCAGCAGGACAGGGGGTGAACTCACTGAAGCTTTCTTT. The full variable domain, completed using reference TRBV7-2 and TRBJ1-1, is GAGVSQSPSNKVTEKGKDVELRCDPISGHTALYWYRQSLGQGLEFLIYFQGNSAPDKSGLPSDRFSAERTGGSVSTLTIQRTQQEDSAVYLCASRTGGELTEAFFGQGTRLTVV.

This chain uses TRBV6-5 with TRBJ1-4, with no clear D. Trimming shortened V by 2 bases and J by 4 bases, and 8 bases separated the two germline ends. The germline V gene encodes CDR1 MNHEY and CDR2 SVGAGI. The CDR3 sequence is 14 residues long. Here the CDR3 reads CASSYEGFNEKLFF. Here the CDR3 DNA reads TGTGCCAGCAGTTACGAAGGGTTTAATGAAAAACTGTTTTTT.

This clone is a singleton in its sample. V is TRBV7-2 and J is TRBJ2-1; tentative D call: TRBD2 (6 bases). V lost 2 bases, J lost 6 bases, and 11 bases lay in between. The germline gives CDR1 SGHTA, CDR2 FQGNSA. The CDR3 is 14 amino acids. Here the CDR3 DNA reads TGTGCCAGCAGCTTACGGTGGAGGGGCAATGAGCAGTTCTTC. Protein sequence: CASSLRWRGNEQFF.

This chain connects TRBV19 to TRBJ1-2; 7 bases map to TRBD1. The CDR3 length is 15 residues. Germline CDR1 is LNHDA and CDR2 is SQIVND (reference sequence). The V gene end was trimmed by 7 bases and the J gene end by 0 bases; junction bases not matched to a gene: 8. The CDR3 sequence is CASTPGGTANYGYTF. DNA of the CDR3: TGTGCCAGTACCCCCGGAGGGACAGCTAACTATGGCTACACCTTC.

The V and J genes are TRBV7-2 and TRBJ1-3; no reliable D call. The germline V gene encodes CDR1 SGHTA and CDR2 FQGNSA. Trimming pared 5 bases from V and 0 bases from J, leaving 14 bases between. The CDR3 contains 16 residues. CDR3 loop: CASSPLDGYSGNTIYF. The DNA of the CDR3 is TGTGCCAGCAGCCCCCTCGACGGATACTCTGGAAACACCATATATTTT. The entire variable domain, with the rest obtained from reference TRBV7-2 and TRBJ1-3, is as follows: GAGVSQSPSNKVTEKGKDVELRCDPISGHTALYWYRQSLGQGLEFLIYFQGNSAPDKSGLPSDRFSAERTGGSVSTLTIQRTQQEDSAVYLCASSPLDGYSGNTIYFGEGSWLTVV.